These T cell receptor beta chains were read from a single sample in a study of tumor and adjacent non-tumor tissue in lung cancer. TCRdb reprocessed the multiplex PCR reads with MiXCR, giving one entry per CDR3 protein. This table holds around 100,000 distinct CDR3 sequences, roughly two thirds found once. Sequenced: distant non-tumor lung tissue. These receptors originate from a man in his thirties or forties with non-small cell lung cancer. CDR3s include the opening cysteine and the closing phenylalanine or tryptophan. Each record gives: D gene, V gene, J gene, clone size, CDR3 DNA, CDR3 protein. D genes are given only for firm matches. Only part of the rows carry a size: once, few, many, or a class if the clone is expanded.

>TRBD1|TRBV4-1|TRBJ1-1|-
TGCGCCAGCAGCCACCGGACAGGGTTTGGTGAAGCTTTCTTT
CASSHRTGFGEAFF
>-|TRBV6-1|TRBJ1-1|few
TGTGCCAGCAGTGACAGACCCGACGAGGCTGAAGCTTTCTTT
CASSDRPDEAEAFF
>-|TRBV20-1|TRBJ2-7|-
TGCAGTACTAGGACCTCTATGAGACACGAGCAGTACTTC
CSTRTSMRHEQYF
>-|TRBV29-1|TRBJ2-2|many
TGCAGCGTATATGGAACGAACACCGGGGAGCTGTTTTTT
CSVYGTNTGELFF
>TRBD2|TRBV20-1|TRBJ2-5|-
TGCAGTGCTCCACCGTGGGGGACTAGCTGGAGCTCGGCCCGGTACTTC
CSAPPWGTSWSSARYF
>TRBD2|TRBV6-5|TRBJ2-3|many
TGTGCCAGCAGCCTTAGCGGGGGGACGACAGATACGCAGTATTTT
CASSLSGGTTDTQYF
>-|TRBV10-3|TRBJ1-2|many
TGTGCCATCAGTGAATCAACCGGCTACACCTTC
CAISESTGYTF
>TRBD2|TRBV7-8|TRBJ2-5|-
TGTGCCAGCAGCCCCGGGTCGGGAGGGGAGACCCAGTACTTC
CASSPGSGGETQYF
>-|TRBV12-3/TRBV12-4|TRBJ1-5|few
TGTGCCAGCAGTTTGGGGCTCCCCAGTCAGCCCCAGCATTTT
CASSLGLPSQPQHF
>TRBD1|TRBV6-1|TRBJ2-1|many
TGTGCCAGTTCCACCGGGACAGGGGGCCTAAATGAGCAGTTCTTC
CASSTGTGGLNEQFF
>-|TRBV5-6|TRBJ1-4|many
TGTGCCAGCAGCTTGGCCATCGGAGCATATCACGAAAAACTGTTTTTT
CASSLAIGAYHEKLFF
>-|TRBV29-1|TRBJ1-1|-
TGCAGCGTTGAAGATATTTGGAATGGCACTAAAGCTTTCTTT
CSVEDIWNGTKAFF
>TRBD1|TRBV6-5|TRBJ1-2|-
TGTGTCAGCAGTCTCTCTTTGACAGGGGCGGAAGGCTACACCTTC
CVSSLSLTGAEGYTF
>-|TRBV9|TRBJ2-3|-
TGTGCCAGCAGCGCGGGGATTACTCGCACAGATACGCAGTATTTT
CASSAGITRTDTQYF
>TRBD1|TRBV6-6|TRBJ1-4|-
TGTGCTAGCAACTGGGGACAGTTTGCAACTAATGAAAAACTGTTTTTT
CASNWGQFATNEKLFF
>-|TRBV20-1|TRBJ1-2|many
TGCAGTGCTAGGAGGACCTATGGCTACACCTTC
CSARRTYGYTF
>-|TRBV20-1|TRBJ2-7|-
TGCAGTGCCTCGCCGGCAGGGAGATTCTACGAGCAGCACTTC
CSASPAGRFYEQHF